This T cell receptor beta chain is from a study of CD8+ T cells in alopecia areata. For this clone: As yet, its antigen is unknown.

Extracted RNA was reverse transcribed, and the resulting cDNA served as sequencing template. The protocol was immunoSEQ multiplex PCR, while the TCRdb copy is restricted to in-frame clones and leaves out a portion. The sample has some 110,000 clones, roughly 63% seen once. Study-level findings and limits: Resident alphabeta T-cell populations of normal skin are likewise subject to sequencing in scalp samples.

Treatment denoted: oral pan-JAK inhibitor, 5-10 mg twice daily. In alopecia areata patients, both lesional scalp punch biopsies and peripheral blood were collected. CDR3 length equals 16 residues. Trimming left V 8 bases short and J 7 bases short, with 24 bases between. The germline CDR1 and CDR2 sequences are MNHEY and SMNVEV (reference sequence). The sequenced sample was CD8+ T cells sorted from blood, obtained at week 4, from a patient treated with tofacitinib. The TCR was taken from a human donor with alopecia areata. This chain uses TRBV27 with TRBJ1-5, with TRBD1 as a possible D gene (5 bases). The CDR3 spells CASARSWWGSEQPQHF. The CDR3 coding sequence is TGTGCCAGCGCTCGAAGTTGGTGGGGGTCGGAACAGCCCCAGCATTTT.